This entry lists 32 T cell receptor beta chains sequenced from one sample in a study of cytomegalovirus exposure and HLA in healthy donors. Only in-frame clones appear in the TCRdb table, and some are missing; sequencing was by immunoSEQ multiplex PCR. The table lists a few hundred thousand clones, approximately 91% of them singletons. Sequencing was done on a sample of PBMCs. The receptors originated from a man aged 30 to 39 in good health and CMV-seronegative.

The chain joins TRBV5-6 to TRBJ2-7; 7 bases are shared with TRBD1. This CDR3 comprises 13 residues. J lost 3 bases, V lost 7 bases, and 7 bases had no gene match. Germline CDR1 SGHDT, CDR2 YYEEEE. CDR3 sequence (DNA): TGTGCCAGCGGACCGGACAGGTTCTACGAGCAGTACTTC. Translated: CASGPDRFYEQYF.

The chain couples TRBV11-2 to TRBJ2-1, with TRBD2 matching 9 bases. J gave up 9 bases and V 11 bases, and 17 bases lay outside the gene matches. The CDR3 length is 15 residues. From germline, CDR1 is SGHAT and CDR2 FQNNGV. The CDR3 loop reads CASNSGGGAYSEQFF. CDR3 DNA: TGTGCCTCGAACTCGGGCGGGGGGGCTTATAGTGAGCAGTTCTTC.

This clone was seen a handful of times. CDR3 loop: CASTQTEARTGELFF. DNA of the CDR3: TGTGCCAGCACCCAAACAGAAGCACGGACCGGGGAGCTGTTTTTT. The rearrangement links TRBV7-9 to TRBJ2-2; no clear D gene. CDR1 is SEHNR and CDR2 is FQNEAQ in the germline V gene (reference sequence). This CDR3 has 15 residues. V gave up 7 bases and J gave up 5 bases, with 17 bases separating them.

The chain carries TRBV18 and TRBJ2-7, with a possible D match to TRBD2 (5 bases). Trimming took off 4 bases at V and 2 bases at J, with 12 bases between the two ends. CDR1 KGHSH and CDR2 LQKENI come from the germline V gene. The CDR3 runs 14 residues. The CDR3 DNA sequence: TGTGCCAGCTCACATAAGGACGGGACCTACGAGCAGTACTTC. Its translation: CASSHKDGTYEQYF. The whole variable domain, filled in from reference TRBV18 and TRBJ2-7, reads NAGVMQNPRHLVRRRGQEARLRCSPMKGHSHVYWYRQLPEEGLKFMVYLQKENIIDESGMPKERFSAEFPKEGPSILRIQQVVRGDSAAYFCASSHKDGTYEQYFGPGTRLTVT.

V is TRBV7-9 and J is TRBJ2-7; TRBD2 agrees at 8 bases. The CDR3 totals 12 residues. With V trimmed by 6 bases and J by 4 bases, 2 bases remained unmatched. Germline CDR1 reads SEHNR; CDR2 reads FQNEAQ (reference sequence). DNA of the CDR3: TGTGCCAGCAGACCTAGCGGGTACGAGCAGTACTTC. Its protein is CASRPSGYEQYF.

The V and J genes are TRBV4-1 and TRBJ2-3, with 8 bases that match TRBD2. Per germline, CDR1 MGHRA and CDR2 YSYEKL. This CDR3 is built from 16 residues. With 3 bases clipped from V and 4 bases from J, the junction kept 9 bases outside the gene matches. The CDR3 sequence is CASSHSAGTSSDTQYF. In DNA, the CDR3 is TGCGCCAGCAGCCATTCTGCCGGGACTAGTTCAGATACGCAGTATTTT.

The CDR3 loop is CASSPDRGHEQYF. The CDR3 bases are TGTGCCAGCAGTCCAGACAGGGGCCACGAGCAGTACTTC. The chain carries TRBV27 and TRBJ2-7; 8 bases agree with TRBD1. Germline CDR1 is MNHEY and CDR2 is SMNVEV (reference sequence). V dropped 5 bases and J dropped 5; count of bases not matched to a gene: 5. This CDR3 contains 13 residues.

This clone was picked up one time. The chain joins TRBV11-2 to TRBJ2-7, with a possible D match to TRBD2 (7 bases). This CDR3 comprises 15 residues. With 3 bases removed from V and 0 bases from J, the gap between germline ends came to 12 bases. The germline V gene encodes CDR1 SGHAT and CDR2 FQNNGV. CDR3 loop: CASSFSGGASYEQYF. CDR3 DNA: TGTGCCAGCAGCTTTTCTGGGGGGGCCTCCTACGAGCAGTACTTC.

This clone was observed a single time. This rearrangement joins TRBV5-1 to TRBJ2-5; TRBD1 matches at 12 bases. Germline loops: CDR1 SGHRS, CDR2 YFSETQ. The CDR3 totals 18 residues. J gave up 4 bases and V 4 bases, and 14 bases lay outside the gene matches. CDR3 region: CASSPGTGGVGSRETQYF. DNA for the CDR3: TGCGCCAGCAGCCCCGGGACAGGGGGCGTAGGGAGTCGAGAGACCCAGTACTTC.

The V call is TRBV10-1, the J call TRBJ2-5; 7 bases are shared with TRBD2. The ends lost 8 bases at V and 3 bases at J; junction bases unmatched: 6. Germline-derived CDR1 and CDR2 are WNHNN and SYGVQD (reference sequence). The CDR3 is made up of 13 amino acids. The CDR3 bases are TGCGCCAGCGCGGGGGTAATGGAAGAGACCCAGTACTTC. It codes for CASAGVMEETQYF.

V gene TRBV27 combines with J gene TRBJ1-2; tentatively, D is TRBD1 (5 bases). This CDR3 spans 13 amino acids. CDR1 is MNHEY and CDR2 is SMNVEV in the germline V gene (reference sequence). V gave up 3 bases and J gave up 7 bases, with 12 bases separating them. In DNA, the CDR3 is TGTGCCAGCAGTTTCGGGGGTGGGGGTGGCTACACCTTC. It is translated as CASSFGGGGGYTF.

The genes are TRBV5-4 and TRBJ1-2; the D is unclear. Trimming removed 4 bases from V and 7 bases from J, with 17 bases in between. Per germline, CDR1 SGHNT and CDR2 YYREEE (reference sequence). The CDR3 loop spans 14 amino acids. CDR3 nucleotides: TGTGCCAGCAGCCTATTCGGGGTTGCGGGTGGCTACACCTTC. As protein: CASSLFGVAGGYTF.

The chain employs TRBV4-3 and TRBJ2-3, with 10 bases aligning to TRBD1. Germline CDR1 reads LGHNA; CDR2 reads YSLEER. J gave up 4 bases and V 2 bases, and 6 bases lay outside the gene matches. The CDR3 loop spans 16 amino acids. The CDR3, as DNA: TGCGCCAGCAGCCAAAGGACAGGGGGGGTCGCAGATACGCAGTATTTT. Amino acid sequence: CASSQRTGGVADTQYF.

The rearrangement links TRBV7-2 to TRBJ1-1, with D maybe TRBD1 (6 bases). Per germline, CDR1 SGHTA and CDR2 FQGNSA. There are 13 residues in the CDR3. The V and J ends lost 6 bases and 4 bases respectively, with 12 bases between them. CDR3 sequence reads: CASRGGPSTEAFF. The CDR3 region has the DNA TGTGCCAGCAGGGGGGGGCCGAGCACTGAAGCTTTCTTT.

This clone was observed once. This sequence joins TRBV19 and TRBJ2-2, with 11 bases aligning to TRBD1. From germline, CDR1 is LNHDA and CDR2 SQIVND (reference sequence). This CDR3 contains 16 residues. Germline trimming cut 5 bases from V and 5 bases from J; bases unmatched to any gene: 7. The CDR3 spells CASSSGTGGRTGELFF. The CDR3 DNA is TGTGCCAGTAGTTCCGGGACAGGGGGACGGACCGGGGAGCTGTTTTTT. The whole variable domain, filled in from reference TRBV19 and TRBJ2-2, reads DGGITQSPKYLFRKEGQNVTLSCEQNLNHDAMYWYRQDPGQGLRLIYYSQIVNDFQKGDIAEGYSVSREKKESFPLTVTSAQKNPTAFYLCASSSGTGGRTGELFFGEGSRLTVL.

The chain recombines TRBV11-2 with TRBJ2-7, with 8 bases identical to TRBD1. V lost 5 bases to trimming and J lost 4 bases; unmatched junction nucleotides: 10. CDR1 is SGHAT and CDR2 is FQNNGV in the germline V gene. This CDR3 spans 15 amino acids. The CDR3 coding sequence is TGTGCCAGCAGCCCGATTAACAGGGGGGCGTACGAGCAGTACTTC. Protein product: CASSPINRGAYEQYF.

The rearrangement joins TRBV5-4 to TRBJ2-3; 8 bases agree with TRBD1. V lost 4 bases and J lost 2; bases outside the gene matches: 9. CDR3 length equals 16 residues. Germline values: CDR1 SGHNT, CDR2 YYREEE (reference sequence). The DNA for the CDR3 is TGTGCCAGCAGCAGTTGGACAGGGACCACCACAGATACGCAGTATTTT. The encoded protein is CASSSWTGTTTDTQYF.

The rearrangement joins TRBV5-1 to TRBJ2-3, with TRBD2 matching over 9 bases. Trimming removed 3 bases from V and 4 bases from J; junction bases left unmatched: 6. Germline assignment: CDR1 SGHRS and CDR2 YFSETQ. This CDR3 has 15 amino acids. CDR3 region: CASSSLGTSSDTQYF. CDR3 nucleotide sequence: TGCGCCAGCAGCTCGTTAGGGACTAGCTCAGATACGCAGTATTTT.

The CDR3 is CASRQFMHYGYTF. As DNA, the CDR3 is TGTGCCAGCAGACAGTTTATGCACTATGGCTACACCTTC. The chain combines TRBV19 with TRBJ1-2, with D possibly being TRBD1 (5 bases). Trimming took off 9 bases at V and 3 bases at J, with 14 bases between the two ends. This CDR3 spans 13 amino acids. CDR1 and CDR2 (germline): LNHDA, SQIVND (reference sequence).

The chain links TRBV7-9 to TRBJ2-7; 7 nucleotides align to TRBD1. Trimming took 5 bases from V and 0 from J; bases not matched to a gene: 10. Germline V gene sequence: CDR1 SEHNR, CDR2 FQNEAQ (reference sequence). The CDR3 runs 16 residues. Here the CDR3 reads CASSTSTGLISYEQYF. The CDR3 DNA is TGTGCCAGCAGCACATCGACAGGGCTCATCTCCTACGAGCAGTACTTC.

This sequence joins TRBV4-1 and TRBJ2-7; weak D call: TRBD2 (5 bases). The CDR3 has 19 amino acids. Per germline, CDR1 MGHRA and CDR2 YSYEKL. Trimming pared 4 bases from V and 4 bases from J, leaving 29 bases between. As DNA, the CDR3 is TGCGCCAGCAGCCCAGATGGGGTGGGAGCCGAAACTTACTGGTACGAGCAGTACTTC. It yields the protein CASSPDGVGAETYWYEQYF.

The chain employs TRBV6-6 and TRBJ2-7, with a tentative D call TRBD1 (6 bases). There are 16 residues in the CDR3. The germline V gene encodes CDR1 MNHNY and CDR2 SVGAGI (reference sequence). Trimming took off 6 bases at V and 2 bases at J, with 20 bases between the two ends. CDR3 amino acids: CASSRLPTNRAYEQYF. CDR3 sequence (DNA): TGTGCCAGCAGCCGCTTACCTACCAACAGGGCCTACGAGCAGTACTTC.

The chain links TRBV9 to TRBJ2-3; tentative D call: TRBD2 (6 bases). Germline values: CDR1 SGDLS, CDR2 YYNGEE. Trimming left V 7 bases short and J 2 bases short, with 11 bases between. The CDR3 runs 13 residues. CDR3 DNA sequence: TGTGCCAGCTCCCCGGGAGACACAGATACGCAGTATTTT. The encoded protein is CASSPGDTDTQYF.

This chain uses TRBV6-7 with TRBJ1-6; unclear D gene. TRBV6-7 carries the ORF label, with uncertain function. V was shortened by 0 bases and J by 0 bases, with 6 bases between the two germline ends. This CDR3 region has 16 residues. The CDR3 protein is CASSYSGSSYNSPLHF. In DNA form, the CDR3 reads TGTGCCAGCAGTTACTCAGGGAGCTCCTATAATTCACCCCTCCACTTT.

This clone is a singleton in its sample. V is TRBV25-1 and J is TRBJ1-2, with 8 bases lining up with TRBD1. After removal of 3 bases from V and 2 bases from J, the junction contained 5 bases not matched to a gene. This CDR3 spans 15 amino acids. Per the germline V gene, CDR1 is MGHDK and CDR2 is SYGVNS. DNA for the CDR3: TGTGCCAGCAGTGAGGGGACAGGAAGGAACTATGGCTACACCTTC. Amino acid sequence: CASSEGTGRNYGYTF.

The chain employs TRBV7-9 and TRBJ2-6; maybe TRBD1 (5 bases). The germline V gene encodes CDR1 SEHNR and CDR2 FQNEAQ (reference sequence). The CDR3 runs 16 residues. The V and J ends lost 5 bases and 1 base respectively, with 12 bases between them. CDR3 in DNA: TGTGCCAGCAGCCTGCCTGCAGGGTCTGGGGCCAACGTCCTGACTTTC. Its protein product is CASSLPAGSGANVLTF.

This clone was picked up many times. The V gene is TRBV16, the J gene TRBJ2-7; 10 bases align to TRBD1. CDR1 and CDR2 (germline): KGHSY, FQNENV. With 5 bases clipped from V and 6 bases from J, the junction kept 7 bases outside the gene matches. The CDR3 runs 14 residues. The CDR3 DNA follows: TGTGCCAGCAGCGGACAGGGGGAACTCCTCGAGCAGTACTTC. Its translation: CASSGQGELLEQYF.

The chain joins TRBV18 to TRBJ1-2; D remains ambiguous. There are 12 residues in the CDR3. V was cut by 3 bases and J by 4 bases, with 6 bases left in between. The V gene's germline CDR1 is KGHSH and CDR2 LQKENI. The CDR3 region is CASSPTGYGYTF. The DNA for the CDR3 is TGTGCCAGCTCACCTACGGGCTATGGCTACACCTTC.

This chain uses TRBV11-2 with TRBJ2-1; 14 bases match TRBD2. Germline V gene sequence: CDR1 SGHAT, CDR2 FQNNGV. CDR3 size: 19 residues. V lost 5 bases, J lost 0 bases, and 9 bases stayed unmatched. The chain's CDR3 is CASSPRGTSGGSSYNEQFF. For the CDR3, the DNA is TGTGCCAGCAGCCCTAGGGGGACTAGCGGGGGCAGCTCCTACAATGAGCAGTTCTTC.

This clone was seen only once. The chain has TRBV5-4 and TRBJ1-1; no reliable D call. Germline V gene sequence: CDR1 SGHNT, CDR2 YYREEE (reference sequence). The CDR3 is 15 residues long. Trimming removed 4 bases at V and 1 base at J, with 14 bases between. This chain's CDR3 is CASSARTVKNTEAFF. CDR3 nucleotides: TGTGCCAGCAGCGCCCGGACTGTAAAGAACACTGAAGCTTTCTTT.

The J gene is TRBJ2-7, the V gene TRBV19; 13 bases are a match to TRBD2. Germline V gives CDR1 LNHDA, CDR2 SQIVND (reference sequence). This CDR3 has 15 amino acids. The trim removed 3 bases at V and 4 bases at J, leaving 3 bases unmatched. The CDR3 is CASSIGTSGIYEQYF. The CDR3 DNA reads TGTGCCAGTAGTATTGGGACTAGCGGGATTTACGAGCAGTACTTC.

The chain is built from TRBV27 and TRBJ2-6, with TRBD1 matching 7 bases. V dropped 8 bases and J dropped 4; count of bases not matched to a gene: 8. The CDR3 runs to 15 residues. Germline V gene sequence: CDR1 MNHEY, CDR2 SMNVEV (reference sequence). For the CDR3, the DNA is TGTGCCAGCGGACATACAGGGGCCGGGGCCAACGTCCTGACTTTC. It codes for CASGHTGAGANVLTF.